Listed below are T cell receptor beta chains from one sample, sequenced in a study of T cells after yellow fever vaccination. TCRdb ran MiXCR on the 5' RACE reads and lists one entry per CDR3 protein. Among around 550,000 distinct CDR3 sequences listed, roughly 19% were seen once. The source material was PBMCs, sampled 15 days after the yellow fever booster vaccination. Receptors originate from a man aged 25-45 years who received the YFV17D yellow fever vaccine. Both conserved end residues are part of each CDR3. D genes are given only for firm matches. Only part of the rows carry a size: once, few, many, or a class if the clone is expanded.

V gene: TRBV5-1; clone size: NA; D gene: NA; J gene: TRBJ2-3; CDR3 DNA: TGCGCCAGCAGCTTGGCCGGCGGGTCCAGCACAGATACGCAGTATTTT; CDR3 protein: CASSLAGGSSTDTQYF
V gene: TRBV11-2; clone size: NA; D gene: NA; J gene: TRBJ2-3; CDR3 DNA: TGTGCCAGCAGCTCAGGGGAATTTGGAGTTACGCAGTATTTT; CDR3 protein: CASSSGEFGVTQYF
V gene: TRBV6-5; clone size: few; D gene: NA; J gene: TRBJ1-1; CDR3 DNA: TGTGCCAGCAGCTACGGGGTGGTTGGTGAAGCTTTCTTT; CDR3 protein: CASSYGVVGEAFF
V gene: TRBV6-2/TRBV6-3; clone size: few; D gene: NA; J gene: TRBJ2-6; CDR3 DNA: TGTGCCAGCAGTTACGCCTCTGGGGCCAACGTCCTGACTTTC; CDR3 protein: CASSYASGANVLTF
V gene: TRBV20-1; clone size: few; D gene: TRBD2; J gene: TRBJ2-3; CDR3 DNA: TGCAGTGCCGGGACTAGCGGAATCGCAGATACGCAGTATTTT; CDR3 protein: CSAGTSGIADTQYF
V gene: TRBV9; clone size: NA; D gene: NA; J gene: TRBJ2-5; CDR3 DNA: TGTGCCAGCAGCGGTCGGGGCCTCCTACAAGAGACCCAGTACTTC; CDR3 protein: CASSGRGLLQETQYF
V gene: TRBV6-1; clone size: few; D gene: TRBD2; J gene: TRBJ2-3; CDR3 DNA: TGTGCCAGCAGATCCAACGGGAGGGTAACAGATACGCAGTATTTT; CDR3 protein: CASRSNGRVTDTQYF
V gene: TRBV19; clone size: few; D gene: NA; J gene: TRBJ1-4; CDR3 DNA: TGTGCCAGTAGTACTAGCACTACAGCAAGCTATGAAAAACTGTTTTTT; CDR3 protein: CASSTSTTASYEKLFF
V gene: TRBV12-3/TRBV12-4; clone size: NA; D gene: TRBD1; J gene: TRBJ2-1; CDR3 DNA: TGTGCCAGCAGTTTTATCGCAGGACAGGGGGCTAGTAGTGAGCAGTTCTTC; CDR3 protein: CASSFIAGQGASSEQFF
V gene: TRBV10-1; clone size: few; D gene: NA; J gene: TRBJ2-2; CDR3 DNA: TGCGCCAGCAGTGATACTCAGGGAAGGGCCGGGGAGCTGTTTTTT; CDR3 protein: CASSDTQGRAGELFF
V gene: TRBV7-2; clone size: NA; D gene: TRBD2; J gene: TRBJ2-3; CDR3 DNA: TGTGCCAGCAGCATTATAGCGGGGGTCCCCGATCCGGCGCAGTATTTT; CDR3 protein: CASSIIAGVPDPAQYF
V gene: TRBV5-4; clone size: few; D gene: TRBD2; J gene: TRBJ2-7; CDR3 DNA: TGTGCCAGCAGCTTGGATGCTAGCGGTTCCTACGAGCAGTACTTC; CDR3 protein: CASSLDASGSYEQYF
V gene: TRBV7-2; clone size: many; D gene: NA; J gene: TRBJ2-3; CDR3 DNA: TGTGCCAGCAGCCGACTAGGGTTTCCAGATACGCAGTATTTT; CDR3 protein: CASSRLGFPDTQYF
V gene: TRBV9; clone size: few; D gene: TRBD1; J gene: TRBJ2-7; CDR3 DNA: TGTGCCAGCAGCGCCCGGGACAGTGGATTCTACGAGCAGTACTTC; CDR3 protein: CASSARDSGFYEQYF
V gene: TRBV11-2; clone size: NA; D gene: TRBD2; J gene: TRBJ2-7; CDR3 DNA: TGTGCCAGCAGCGGGGCCGGGACTAGCACTCTGGTCGAGCAGTACTTC; CDR3 protein: CASSGAGTSTLVEQYF
V gene: TRBV6-1; clone size: NA; D gene: TRBD1; J gene: TRBJ1-4; CDR3 DNA: TGTGCCAGCAGTCGCTTTACAGGGGAGGGTGAAAAACTGTTTTTT; CDR3 protein: CASSRFTGEGEKLFF
V gene: TRBV20-1; clone size: NA; D gene: TRBD2; J gene: TRBJ2-1; CDR3 DNA: TGCAGTGCTAGGGGTGCTAGCGGCTATGAGCAGTTCTTC; CDR3 protein: CSARGASGYEQFF
V gene: TRBV27; clone size: NA; D gene: NA; J gene: TRBJ2-1; CDR3 DNA: TGTGCCAGCGGGCCAGGGGGGACTTCTGAGCAGTTCTTC; CDR3 protein: CASGPGGTSEQFF
V gene: TRBV20-1; clone size: NA; D gene: NA; J gene: TRBJ2-7; CDR3 DNA: TGCAGTGCTACCCCAGTTCGACAGGCGGCTCGGGGGTCGTACGAGCAGTACTTC; CDR3 protein: CSATPVRQAARGSYEQYF
V gene: TRBV20-1; clone size: few; D gene: NA; J gene: TRBJ1-2; CDR3 DNA: TGCAGTGCTAGAGATCTGTCCGGCTACACCTTC; CDR3 protein: CSARDLSGYTF
V gene: TRBV5-6; clone size: NA; D gene: TRBD1; J gene: TRBJ2-5; CDR3 DNA: TGTGCCAGCAGCCCCAATCCGGCAGGGGGCCGAGAGACCCAGTACTTC; CDR3 protein: CASSPNPAGGRETQYF
V gene: TRBV10-3; clone size: NA; D gene: NA; J gene: TRBJ2-7; CDR3 DNA: TGTGCCATCAGAGGACAGAGCGAGCAGTACTTC; CDR3 protein: CAIRGQSEQYF
V gene: TRBV7-2; clone size: NA; D gene: NA; J gene: TRBJ2-7; CDR3 DNA: TGTGCCAGCAGCCCAAACAGGGTGAACTACGAGCAGTACTTC; CDR3 protein: CASSPNRVNYEQYF
V gene: TRBV20-1; clone size: few; D gene: NA; J gene: TRBJ1-2; CDR3 DNA: TGCAGTGCTAGAATACATGGGACGGCAAATGGCTACACCTTC; CDR3 protein: CSARIHGTANGYTF
V gene: TRBV10-3; clone size: few; D gene: NA; J gene: TRBJ1-2; CDR3 DNA: TGTGCCATCAGAGAGGACACATTTAACTATGGCTACACCTTC; CDR3 protein: CAIREDTFNYGYTF
V gene: TRBV20-1; clone size: many; D gene: NA; J gene: TRBJ2-5; CDR3 DNA: TGCAGTGCTAGAGACCCCACATCGGGATCGGGGACCCAGTACTTC; CDR3 protein: CSARDPTSGSGTQYF
V gene: TRBV6-1; clone size: NA; D gene: NA; J gene: TRBJ2-1; CDR3 DNA: TGTGCCAGCTTTATGGCGCGGGGATACAATGAGCAGTTCTTC; CDR3 protein: CASFMARGYNEQFF
V gene: TRBV7-9; clone size: many; D gene: NA; J gene: TRBJ2-6; CDR3 DNA: TGTGCCAGCGAGGATGGTTCAGCAGGGGCCAACGTCCTGACTTTC; CDR3 protein: CASEDGSAGANVLTF
V gene: TRBV20-1; clone size: once; D gene: TRBD2; J gene: TRBJ2-2; CDR3 DNA: TGCAGTGCCCCAATAGCGGGAGGCACCGGGGAGCTGTTTTTT; CDR3 protein: CSAPIAGGTGELFF
V gene: TRBV18; clone size: few; D gene: NA; J gene: TRBJ2-6; CDR3 DNA: TGTGCCAGCTCAGGATTGGCGGGGGCCAACGTCCTGACTTTC; CDR3 protein: CASSGLAGANVLTF
V gene: TRBV7-7; clone size: few; D gene: TRBD2; J gene: TRBJ2-1; CDR3 DNA: TGTGCCAGCAGCTGGGGGGAGGGATATCAGCAGTTCTTC; CDR3 protein: CASSWGEGYQQFF
V gene: TRBV12-3/TRBV12-4; clone size: NA; D gene: TRBD2; J gene: TRBJ2-1; CDR3 DNA: TGTGCCAGCAGTTCCCCCGGGAGGGCCGGTCCCTCCAATGAGCAGTTCTTC; CDR3 protein: CASSSPGRAGPSNEQFF
V gene: TRBV20-1; clone size: NA; D gene: TRBD1; J gene: TRBJ2-7; CDR3 DNA: TGCAGTGCTAGCCTAAGCGTAGGGGGCCGGTTCCTCGAGCAGTACTTC; CDR3 protein: CSASLSVGGRFLEQYF
V gene: TRBV29-1; clone size: few; D gene: NA; J gene: TRBJ2-7; CDR3 DNA: TGCAGCGTTGTTGCGGGGGCCGAGCAGTACTTC; CDR3 protein: CSVVAGAEQYF
V gene: TRBV2; clone size: once; D gene: TRBD1; J gene: TRBJ2-1; CDR3 DNA: TGTGCCAACACACAGGGGTCACATGAGCAGTTCTTC; CDR3 protein: CANTQGSHEQFF
V gene: TRBV6-9; clone size: NA; D gene: NA; J gene: TRBJ2-1; CDR3 DNA: TGTGGGACCAGTTATTCCATACGGCACAGCTCCTACAATGAGCAGTTCTTC; CDR3 protein: CGTSYSIRHSSYNEQFF
V gene: TRBV29-1; clone size: many; D gene: NA; J gene: TRBJ2-5; CDR3 DNA: TGCAGCGTGAAACAGGGTACCGAGACCCAGTACTTC; CDR3 protein: CSVKQGTETQYF
V gene: TRBV4-3; clone size: NA; D gene: NA; J gene: TRBJ2-1; CDR3 DNA: TGCGCCAGCAGCCAAGATATGGAGCGAAGCTCCTACAATGAGCAGTTCTTC; CDR3 protein: CASSQDMERSSYNEQFF
V gene: TRBV7-8; clone size: NA; D gene: NA; J gene: TRBJ2-7; CDR3 DNA: TGTGCCAGCAGCTTAGCTTCAGGGCACTACGAGCAGTGCTTC; CDR3 protein: CASSLASGHYEQCF
V gene: TRBV11-1; clone size: NA; D gene: NA; J gene: TRBJ2-3; CDR3 DNA: TGTGCCAGCAGCCACAGCAGCTTAATCGATTCAAGGGGCCGAACAGATACGCAGTATTTT; CDR3 protein: CASSHSSLIDSRGRTDTQYF
V gene: TRBV20-1; clone size: few; D gene: TRBD1; J gene: TRBJ2-2; CDR3 DNA: TGCAGTGCCAAGGACAGGGGGCTCGTCGGGGAGCTGTTTTTT; CDR3 protein: CSAKDRGLVGELFF
V gene: TRBV10-3; clone size: few; D gene: NA; J gene: TRBJ2-4; CDR3 DNA: TGTGCCATCAGTGACGGAAAAGAAAACATTCAGTACTTC; CDR3 protein: CAISDGKENIQYF
V gene: TRBV5-1; clone size: NA; D gene: NA; J gene: TRBJ2-7; CDR3 DNA: TGCGCCAGCAACGAGGGGGTTAGTGACGAGCAGTACTTC; CDR3 protein: CASNEGVSDEQYF
V gene: TRBV12-3/TRBV12-4; clone size: NA; D gene: TRBD1; J gene: TRBJ2-5; CDR3 DNA: TGTGCCAGCAGGGGGACAGCACAAGAGACCCAGTACTTC; CDR3 protein: CASRGTAQETQYF
V gene: TRBV15; clone size: NA; D gene: NA; J gene: TRBJ2-5; CDR3 DNA: TGTGCCACCAGCAGAGAGCTAGTACCAGAGACCCAGTACTTC; CDR3 protein: CATSRELVPETQYF
V gene: TRBV15; clone size: NA; D gene: NA; J gene: TRBJ2-7; CDR3 DNA: TGTGCCACCAGCAGGATCGGGGACTTCTACGAGCAGTACTTC; CDR3 protein: CATSRIGDFYEQYF
V gene: TRBV5-4; clone size: NA; D gene: NA; J gene: TRBJ2-1; CDR3 DNA: TGTGCCAGCAGCAGCGGCGCGGACACCTCCTACAATGAGCAGTTCTTC; CDR3 protein: CASSSGADTSYNEQFF
V gene: TRBV29-1; clone size: NA; D gene: NA; J gene: TRBJ2-7; CDR3 DNA: TGCAGCGTTGAACCTCAGGGCTCCTACGAGCAGTACTTC; CDR3 protein: CSVEPQGSYEQYF
V gene: TRBV4-3; clone size: NA; D gene: NA; J gene: TRBJ2-2; CDR3 DNA: TGCGCCAGCAGCCCCGGCCTAGTTTGGACCGGGGAGCTGTTTTTT; CDR3 protein: CASSPGLVWTGELFF
V gene: TRBV20-1; clone size: NA; D gene: TRBD1; J gene: TRBJ1-4; CDR3 DNA: TGCAGTGCTGAAAACCCTCAGGGGGCGCGTGAAAAACTGTTTTTT; CDR3 protein: CSAENPQGAREKLFF
V gene: TRBV4-3; clone size: NA; D gene: NA; J gene: TRBJ1-5; CDR3 DNA: TGCGCCAGCAGCTTCGGCAGGGTCGGTCAGCCCCAGCATTTT; CDR3 protein: CASSFGRVGQPQHF